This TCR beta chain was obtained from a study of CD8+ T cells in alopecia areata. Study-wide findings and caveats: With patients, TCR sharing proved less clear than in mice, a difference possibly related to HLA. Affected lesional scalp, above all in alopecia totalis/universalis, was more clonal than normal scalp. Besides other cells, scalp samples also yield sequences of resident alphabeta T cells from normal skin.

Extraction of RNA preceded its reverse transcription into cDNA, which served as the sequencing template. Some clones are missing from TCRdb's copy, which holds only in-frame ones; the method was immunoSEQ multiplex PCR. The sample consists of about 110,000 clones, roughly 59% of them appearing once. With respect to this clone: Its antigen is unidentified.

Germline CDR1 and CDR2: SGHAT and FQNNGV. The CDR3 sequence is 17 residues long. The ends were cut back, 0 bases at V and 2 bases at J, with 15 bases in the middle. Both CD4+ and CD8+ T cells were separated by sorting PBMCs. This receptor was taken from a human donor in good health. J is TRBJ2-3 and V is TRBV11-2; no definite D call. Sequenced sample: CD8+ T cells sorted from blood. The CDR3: CASSLDWAASPTDTQYF. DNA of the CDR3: TGTGCCAGCAGCTTAGATTGGGCAGCCTCACCCACAGATACGCAGTATTTT.